Listed here are 10 T cell receptor beta chains from one sample, sequenced in a study of cytomegalovirus exposure and HLA in healthy donors. In the PCR, 60 Vbeta and 13 Jbeta primers were used. Only in-frame clones appear in the TCRdb table, and some are missing; sequencing was by immunoSEQ multiplex PCR. The sample consists of about 200,000 clones, approximately 85% of them appearing once. Material for sequencing was PBMCs. These receptors were taken from a woman aged 45-59 years in good health and CMV-seronegative.

The V and J genes are TRBV7-8 and TRBJ2-1; TRBD1 might be the D (6 bases). The CDR3 loop spans 15 amino acids. Trimming took off 5 bases at V and 8 bases at J, with 19 bases between the two ends. Germline CDR1 is SGHVS and CDR2 is FQNEAQ. The CDR3 DNA is TGTGCCAGCAGCGTGACAGGTGGGGGTTTTGATGAGCAGTTCTTC. This gives the protein CASSVTGGGFDEQFF.

The CDR3 bases are TGTGCCAGCAGTGTGGGACAGGGACCCTACGAGCAGTACTTC. Translating it yields CASSVGQGPYEQYF. This sequence joins TRBV2 and TRBJ2-7, with TRBD1 matching 9 bases. Germline lookup yields CDR1 SNHLY and CDR2 FYNNEI. This CDR3 has 14 residues. Trimming at V came to 4 bases and at J to 2 bases, leaving 3 bases not matched to a gene.

The chain employs TRBV18 and TRBJ1-5, with 8 bases lining up with TRBD1. With 3 bases clipped from V and 0 bases from J, the junction kept 4 bases outside the gene matches. Germline CDR1 and CDR2: KGHSH and LQKENI. The CDR3 runs 16 residues. Written as DNA, the CDR3 is TGTGCCAGCTCACCCTTCGGGACAGGTAGCAATCAGCCCCAGCATTTT. Translating gives CASSPFGTGSNQPQHF.

The gene calls are TRBV11-2 and TRBJ2-7, with 15 bases lining up with TRBD2. Trimming cost V 0 bases and J 10 bases; bases outside gene matches: 7. CDR3 length: 16 amino acids. CDR1 is SGHAT and CDR2 is FQNNGV in the germline V gene. The CDR3 sequence: CASSLDRGLAGGSQYF. The CDR3 DNA sequence: TGTGCCAGCAGCTTAGATCGGGGACTAGCGGGAGGCAGTCAGTACTTC.

J is TRBJ1-4 and V is TRBV14, with D unresolved. V lost 5 bases to trimming and J lost 7 bases, with 5 bases between them. Germline V lookup: CDR1 SGHDN, CDR2 FVKESK. The CDR3 is made up of 11 amino acids. Here the CDR3 DNA reads TGTGCCAGCAGCGTCGGTGAAAAACTGTTTTTT. The encoded protein is CASSVGEKLFF.

This chain connects TRBV5-1 to TRBJ2-3; 7 bases fit TRBD1. The CDR3 extends over 17 amino acids. V lost 0 bases and J lost 1; bases outside the gene matches: 8. Germline-derived CDR1 and CDR2 are SGHRS and YFSETQ. The CDR3 reads CASSLGDSSPRTDTQYF. Here the CDR3 DNA reads TGCGCCAGCAGCTTGGGGGACAGCTCGCCTCGCACAGATACGCAGTATTTT. The variable domain in full, with the rest retrieved from reference TRBV5-1 and TRBJ2-3, is KAGVTQTPRYLIKTRGQQVTLSCSPISGHRSVSWYQQTPGQGLQFLFEYFSETQRNKGNFPGRFSGRQFSNSRSEMNVSTLELGDSALYLCASSLGDSSPRTDTQYFGPGTRLTVL.

The chain joins TRBV6-5 to TRBJ1-2, with unresolved D. V was cut by 5 bases and J by 7 bases, with 17 bases left in between. The CDR3 has 14 residues. The germline V gene has CDR1 MNHEY and CDR2 SVGAGI. The CDR3 bases are TGTGCCAGCAGTCCAGAAGGGCCCCGGGGTGGCTACACCTTC. As protein: CASSPEGPRGGYTF.

The chain uses TRBV5-4 and TRBJ2-1; 11 bases align to TRBD2. Germline CDR1 SGHNT, CDR2 YYREEE (reference sequence). V was pared by 0 bases and J by 9 bases, with 8 bases of the junction left unmatched. CDR3 length: 16 residues. The CDR3 region is CASSLDLLAGGVEQFF. The CDR3 DNA sequence: TGTGCCAGCAGCTTGGATCTCCTAGCGGGAGGTGTTGAGCAGTTCTTC.

With respect to this clone: The same CDR3 arises from other DNA sequences in this sample as well. J is TRBJ1-2 and V is TRBV6-5; 8 bases agree with TRBD1. The germline gives CDR1 MNHEY, CDR2 SVGAGI. Trimming cost V 2 bases and J 7 bases; bases outside gene matches: 3. The CDR3 spans 13 residues. This chain's CDR3 is CASSYSGQGGYTF. The CDR3 DNA sequence: TGTGCCAGCAGTTACAGCGGACAGGGTGGCTACACCTTC.

The V and J genes are TRBV27 and TRBJ1-5; possibly TRBD1 for D (5 bases). Germline-derived CDR1 and CDR2 are MNHEY and SMNVEV (reference sequence). The CDR3 length is 13 residues. V was shortened by 4 bases and J by 8 bases, with 12 bases between the two germline ends. CDR3 loop: CASSWDAGEPQHF. CDR3 nucleotide sequence: TGTGCCAGCAGTTGGGACGCGGGAGAGCCCCAGCATTTT.